A selection of T cell receptor beta chains follows, all from one sample in a study of CD8+ T cells in alopecia areata. Clones were sequenced by immunoSEQ multiplex PCR, and TCRdb holds only the in-frame ones, with some missing. The sample includes 90,000 to 130,000 clones, roughly 50% of them seen just once. This sample comprised CD8+ T cells sorted from blood, obtained at week 24, from a patient treated with tofacitinib. These receptors all stem from a human donor with alopecia areata. Each CDR3 is given with its conserved first and last residue. A D gene is named only where the DNA matches it firmly. Size values are once, few and many counts, or a class for expanded clones, and some rows have none.

size,V,J,D,CDR3,DNA
-,TRBV5-1,TRBJ2-5,TRBD1,CASTPDRTGQETQYF,TGCGCCAGCACACCAGACAGGACAGGGCAAGAGACCCAGTACTTC
few,TRBV7-2,TRBJ2-3,-,CASSPGWGTDTQYF,TGTGCCAGCAGCCCCGGGTGGGGCACAGATACGCAGTATTTT
-,TRBV7-7,TRBJ2-7,-,CASSARESYEQYF,TGTGCTAGCAGCGCCAGGGAATCCTACGAGCAGTACTTC
few,TRBV28,TRBJ2-7,TRBD1,CASSLWRTGPYEQYF,TGTGCCAGCAGTTTATGGAGGACAGGGCCCTACGAGCAGTACTTC
-,TRBV11-2,TRBJ2-7,-,CASSLVGYEQYF,TGTGCCAGCAGCTTAGTGGGTTACGAGCAGTACTTC
-,TRBV5-6,TRBJ2-2,TRBD2,CASSLGLAGSVGELFF,TGTGCCAGCAGCTTGGGGCTAGCGGGGTCGGTCGGGGAGCTGTTTTTT
-,TRBV2,TRBJ2-7,-,CASIPGGGHEQYF,TGTGCCAGCATCCCCGGGGGTGGCCACGAGCAGTACTTC
-,TRBV2,TRBJ1-6,TRBD1,CASSERTGRYSPLHF,TGTGCCAGCAGTGAGCGGACAGGACGCTATTCACCCCTCCACTTT
-,TRBV7-2,TRBJ1-2,TRBD1,CASSLGSQGMNYGYTF,TGTGCCAGCAGCTTAGGTTCACAGGGGATGAACTATGGCTACACCTTC
-,TRBV13,TRBJ2-4,-,CASSPEAGNIQYF,TGTGCCAGCAGTCCAGAGGCTGGAAACATTCAGTACTTC
-,TRBV5-4,TRBJ2-5,TRBD2,CASSPGTSGVETQYF,TGTGCCAGCAGCCCCGGGACTAGCGGGGTGGAGACCCAGTACTTC